The present entry profiles one TCR beta chain with its context. Per germline, CDR1 SEHNR and CDR2 FQNEAQ (reference sequence). CDR3 length: 15 residues. With 1 base removed from V and 0 bases from J, the gap between germline ends came to 8 bases. Uncultured naive and memory CD4+ T cells supplied DNA for deep TCR-beta sequencing. Assay used: immunoSEQ multiplex PCR; TCRdb lists only in-frame clones, some missing. The sample records tens of thousands of clones, approximately 90% being singletons. This specimen belongs to a study of CD4 T cells in relation to SARS-CoV-2 and coronaviruses. V usage is TRBV7-9 and J usage is TRBJ2-3, with no clear D. The specimen sequenced was naive CD4+ T cells from PBMCs. Subset meaning: naive CD4+ T cells isolated by negative enrichment. The source of this sequence is an adult with COVID-19. The DNA of the CDR3 is TGTGCCAGCAGCTTAGACGGTCGAAGCACAGATACGCAGTATTTT. Translation gives CASSLDGRSTDTQYF. The full variable domain, rest sourced from reference TRBV7-9 and TRBJ2-3, is DTGVSQNPRHKITKRGQNVTFRCDPISEHNRLYWYRQTLGQGPEFLTYFQNEAQLEKSRLLSDRFSAERPKGSFSTLEIQRTEQGDSAMYLCASSLDGRSTDTQYFGPGTRLTVL.